Each of the 20 T cell receptor beta chains below was sequenced from the same sample in a study of beta chain features in type 1 diabetes. Broader study findings: Patients with Type 1 diabetes showed moderately but significantly shorter TCRB CDR3s in all four CD4+ subsets.

As every portion of the isolated RNA was reverse transcribed, the sequencing read expressed TCRB transcripts. The table came from immunoSEQ multiplex PCR; TCRdb's copy has only in-frame clones and leaves some out. The profile shows hundreds of thousands of clones, about 14% of them singletons. These receptors have no known antigen. Sequences were obtained from naive CD4+ T cells from blood. The receptors were sampled from a man aged 18 to 35 with type 1 diabetes.

As regards this clone: Within the sample, other DNA sequences also encode this same CDR3. This chain links TRBV11-2 with TRBJ2-5; D not certain. V lost 1 base and J 2 bases, leaving 5 bases between the germline ends. Germline assignment: CDR1 SGHAT and CDR2 FQNNGV. The CDR3 has 13 residues. CDR3 in DNA: TGTGCCAGCAGCTTAGGGGAACAAGAGACCCAGTACTTC. The encoded protein is CASSLGEQETQYF.

This chain connects TRBV25-1 to TRBJ1-5; D is unresolved. V was pared by 4 bases and J by 4 bases, with 11 bases between. This CDR3 has 14 amino acids. CDR1 and CDR2 (germline): MGHDK, SYGVNS. The CDR3 region has the DNA TGTGCCAGCAGTGGTCTGACGAGTAATCAGCCCCAGCATTTT. Its protein product is CASSGLTSNQPQHF.

This sequence joins TRBV5-1 and TRBJ1-4; D unresolved. V was pared by 5 bases and J by 4 bases, with 12 bases between. Per the germline V gene, CDR1 is SGHRS and CDR2 is YFSETQ. CDR3 length: 14 amino acids. Here the CDR3 reads CASRRAPVNEKLFF. The CDR3 DNA reads TGCGCCAGCAGAAGGGCACCCGTTAATGAAAAACTGTTTTTT.

This clone was detected a few times. This chain connects TRBV6-5 to TRBJ2-2; 7 bases match TRBD2. CDR1 and CDR2 from the germline V gene are MNHEY and SVGAGI. The V and J ends lost 6 bases and 4 bases, in that order; junction bases with no gene match: 5. CDR3 length equals 14 residues. The CDR3 nucleotides are TGTGCCAGCAGATCGACTAGCCCCACCGGGGAGCTGTTTTTT. Translation gives CASRSTSPTGELFF.

This clone was seen a handful of times. The chain carries TRBV7-2 and TRBJ1-2; D might be TRBD1 (6 bases). Germline values: CDR1 SGHTA, CDR2 FQGNSA. CDR3 length: 14 residues. The ends were cut back, 5 bases at V and 1 base at J, with 11 bases in the middle. The CDR3 spells CASSRDNGNYGYTF. The CDR3 DNA is TGTGCCAGCAGCCGGGACAACGGTAACTATGGCTACACCTTC.

In its sample, this clone was seen a few times. Other DNA sequences in this specimen translate into the identical CDR3. The chain has TRBV5-6 and TRBJ2-7; D is unclear. Germline lookup yields CDR1 SGHDT and CDR2 YYEEEE. The CDR3 totals 12 residues. Trimming removed 0 bases from V and 2 bases from J, with 3 bases in between. CDR3 bases: TGTGCCAGCAGCTTGGAGGCCTACGAGCAGTACTTC. Protein sequence: CASSLEAYEQYF. Together with reference TRBV5-6 and TRBJ2-7, the CDR3 gives the full variable domain: DAGVTQSPTHLIKTRGQQVTLRCSPKSGHDTVSWYQQALGQGPQFIFQYYEEEERQRGNFPDRFSGHQFPNYSSELNVNALLLGDSALYLCASSLEAYEQYFGPGTRLTVT.

This clone was seen more than once but under ten times. The chain has TRBV19 and TRBJ2-3; D is possibly TRBD1 (5 bases). This CDR3 is 12 amino acids long. Per the germline V gene, CDR1 is LNHDA and CDR2 is SQIVND (reference sequence). Trimming removed 8 bases at V and 3 bases at J, with 9 bases between. Here the CDR3 DNA reads TGTGCCAGTGCAGGGCGTACAGATACGCAGTATTTT. As protein: CASAGRTDTQYF.

The rearrangement uses TRBV4-1 and TRBJ1-2; D is unclear. This CDR3 is 16 amino acids long. CDR1 is MGHRA, CDR2 YSYEKL, per germline. Trimming took off 4 bases at V and 7 bases at J, with 22 bases between the two ends. CDR3 region: CASSLGFVATAGGYTF. In DNA form, the CDR3 reads TGCGCCAGCAGCCTCGGCTTCGTGGCCACAGCCGGTGGCTACACCTTC.

This clone was seen a few times. The V call is TRBV20-1, the J call TRBJ2-4; D call uncertain. Trimming took off 1 base at V and 5 bases at J, with 3 bases between the two ends. This CDR3 is built from 11 residues. Germline CDR1 DFQATT, CDR2 SNEGSKA (reference sequence). The CDR3 DNA reads TGCAGTGCTAGAGTTGAAAACATTCAGTACTTC. Its translation: CSARVENIQYF.

This clone showed up just a few times. The genes are TRBV4-1 and TRBJ2-2; 10 nucleotides match TRBD2. This CDR3 contains 16 residues. V lost 4 bases and J lost 4; bases outside the gene matches: 6. CDR1 and CDR2 (germline): MGHRA, YSYEKL. DNA of the CDR3: TGCGCCAGCAGCCCGCTAGCGGGGGTGGGCACCGGGGAGCTGTTTTTT. Protein: CASSPLAGVGTGELFF.

The rearrangement joins TRBV28 to TRBJ1-5; D ambiguous. Germline V gives CDR1 MDHEN, CDR2 SYDVKM. The CDR3 is 13 amino acids. Trimming took 6 bases from V and 0 from J, leaving 6 bases between them. CDR3 sequence reads: CASRTISNQPQHF. The CDR3 DNA sequence: TGTGCCAGCAGGACCATTAGCAATCAGCCCCAGCATTTT.

To note about this clone: Distinct nucleotide sequences in the sample also encode this CDR3. This sequence joins TRBV5-1 and TRBJ1-2; 8 bases are a match to TRBD1. The germline V gene has CDR1 SGHRS and CDR2 YFSETQ. The junction had 4 bases not matched to a gene; V was cut back by 4 bases and J by 2 bases. The CDR3 consists of 14 residues. The CDR3 DNA reads as TGCGCCAGCAGCATAAGACAGGGGAACTATGGCTACACCTTC. As protein: CASSIRQGNYGYTF.

This chain uses TRBV19 with TRBJ1-2, with D maybe TRBD1 (5 bases). V lost 1 base and J 6 bases, leaving 12 bases between the germline ends. The CDR3 contains 14 residues. Germline V gene data show CDR1 as LNHDA and CDR2 as SQIVND (reference sequence). The CDR3 sequence: CASSIGQREHGYTF. In DNA, the CDR3 is TGTGCCAGTAGTATAGGACAGCGCGAGCATGGCTACACCTTC.

In this sample, this clone turned up a few times. The rearrangement links TRBV7-9 to TRBJ2-1, with 10 positions matching TRBD1. This CDR3 is built from 16 residues. Germline V lookup: CDR1 SEHNR, CDR2 FQNEAQ (reference sequence). J was trimmed by 7 bases and V by 4 bases; bases with no gene match: 10. The CDR3 loop reads CASSSGTWTGGNEQFF. In DNA form, the CDR3 reads TGTGCCAGCAGCTCAGGGACCTGGACAGGGGGGAATGAGCAGTTCTTC.

The chain carries TRBV11-3 and TRBJ2-3; TRBD1 matches 8 bases. This CDR3 is 14 amino acids long. V trimming: 5 bases; J trimming: 5 bases; junction bases outside the gene matches: 6. Germline CDR1 SGHNT, CDR2 YENEEA. The CDR3 DNA reads as TGTGCCAGCAGCCGGGACAGGAGCCAAGATACGCAGTATTTT. It translates to CASSRDRSQDTQYF.

The genes are TRBV7-6 and TRBJ2-7; 9 bases align to TRBD2. The CDR3 sequence is 14 residues long. CDR1 is SGHVS and CDR2 is FNYEAQ in the germline V gene. Trimming at V came to 1 base and at J to 5 bases, leaving 3 bases not matched to a gene. The CDR3 loop reads CASSLGVAGDEQYF. DNA for the CDR3: TGTGCCAGCAGCTTAGGGGTAGCGGGGGACGAGCAGTACTTC.

The rearrangement uses TRBV30 and TRBJ1-4; no definite D call. CDR3 length equals 12 residues. Germline lookup yields CDR1 GTSNPN and CDR2 SVGIG (reference sequence). V lost 2 bases, J lost 8 bases, and 9 bases lay in between. CDR3 sequence: CAWSPPGEKLFF. The CDR3 nucleotides read TGTGCCTGGAGTCCTCCGGGGGAAAAACTGTTTTTT. Combining the CDR3 with reference TRBV30 and TRBJ1-4 gives the whole variable domain SQTIHQWPATLVQPVGSPLSLECTVEGTSNPNLYWYRQAAGRGLQLLFYSVGIGQISSEVPQNLSASRPQDRQFILSSKKLLLSDSGFYLCAWSPPGEKLFFGSGTQLSVL.

V gene TRBV28 combines with J gene TRBJ1-4; no clear D. Per germline, CDR1 MDHEN and CDR2 SYDVKM. Trimming pared 6 bases from V and 7 bases from J, leaving 9 bases between. CDR3 size: 12 residues. This chain's CDR3 is CASSQLREKLFF. CDR3 bases: TGTGCCAGCAGCCAGCTTCGTGAAAAACTGTTTTTT.

The chain combines TRBV18 with TRBJ1-3, with a possible D match to TRBD1 (5 bases). Per germline, CDR1 KGHSH and CDR2 LQKENI. The germline V and J ends were trimmed by 6 bases and 0 bases, with 12 bases remaining between them. The CDR3 contains 15 residues. CDR3 nucleotide sequence: TGTGCCAGCTCCCCCGGGACTTCCTCTGGAAACACCATATATTTT. It is translated as CASSPGTSSGNTIYF. Complete variable domain (other parts from reference TRBV18 and TRBJ1-3): NAGVMQNPRHLVRRRGQEARLRCSPMKGHSHVYWYRQLPEEGLKFMVYLQKENIIDESGMPKERFSAEFPKEGPSILRIQQVVRGDSAAYFCASSPGTSSGNTIYFGEGSWLTVV.

J is TRBJ2-5 and V is TRBV6-6, with D unclear. The CDR3 is 12 amino acids. With 6 bases removed from V and 4 bases from J, the gap between germline ends came to 9 bases. The germline gives CDR1 MNHNY, CDR2 SVGAGI (reference sequence). In DNA, the CDR3 is TGTGCCAGCAGCGGTGGGCGAGAGACCCAGTACTTC. Translating gives CASSGGRETQYF.